A selection of T cell receptor beta chains follows, all from one sample in a study of control samples from healthy donors and cancer patients. TCRdb's copy holds only in-frame clones and misses some; the assay was immunoSEQ multiplex PCR. The table includes about 120,000 clones, around 90% detected once. The source material was blood. The origin of the receptors is a woman in her 70s in good health. CDR3s include the opening cysteine and the closing phenylalanine or tryptophan. A D gene is named only where the DNA matches it firmly. Only part of the rows carry a size: once, few, many, or a class if the clone is expanded.

TGTGCCAGCAGTTTAGCACTGCGAGGGATCTCTAATTCACCCCTCCACTTT	CASSLALRGISNSPLHF	TRBV27	TRBJ1-6	-	-
TGTGCCAGCAGTTCCCGGGGGTCCGGCACAGATACGCAGTATTTT	CASSSRGSGTDTQYF	TRBV6-5	TRBJ2-3	-	-
TGCGCCAGCAGCGGGGGGGACAACATGAACACTGAAGCTTTCTTT	CASSGGDNMNTEAFF	TRBV5-1	TRBJ1-1	-	-
TGTGCCAGCAGGACACCAGGGGGTGAGGGGCACACCATATATTTT	CASRTPGGEGHTIYF	TRBV6-5	TRBJ1-3	TRBD1	-
TGTGCCAGCAGTGGCCAGCGGGGGGGCCAGGAGACCCAGTACTTC	CASSGQRGGQETQYF	TRBV2	TRBJ2-5	TRBD2	once
TGCAGCGTTGAACCGGGACTAGCGGGGGTATACAATGAGCAGTTCTTC	CSVEPGLAGVYNEQFF	TRBV29-1	TRBJ2-1	TRBD2	-
TGTGCCAGCTCACCTAGTTCTAGCGGCAATGAGCAGTTCTTC	CASSPSSSGNEQFF	TRBV18	TRBJ2-1	TRBD2	-
TGCGCCAGCAGCAGCGGACAGGGGGCGGTGGGCGAAAAACTGTTTTTT	CASSSGQGAVGEKLFF	TRBV5-1	TRBJ1-4	TRBD1	-
TGTGCCAGTCAGGAGCGGGGGGCTAGCACAGATACGCAGTATTTT	CASQERGASTDTQYF	TRBV19	TRBJ2-3	TRBD2	-
TGTGCCAGCAGCTTAGGTATACAGCAGCTCCAAGAGACCCAGTACTTC	CASSLGIQQLQETQYF	TRBV7-2	TRBJ2-5	-	-
TGTGCCAGCAGCTTGTGGTGGCGGGAGCAGTACTTC	CASSLWWREQYF	TRBV5-5	TRBJ2-7	-	once
TGCGCCAGCAGCAAGGACAGGCCGGACACTGAAGCTTTCTTT	CASSKDRPDTEAFF	TRBV5-1	TRBJ1-1	TRBD1	once
TGTGCCAGCAGCTGGAGGACAGGGGTGGAGACCCAGTACTTC	CASSWRTGVETQYF	TRBV5-8	TRBJ2-5	TRBD1	-
TGTGCCAGCAGCCAGTCTAGCGGGGCATACGAGCAGTACTTC	CASSQSSGAYEQYF	TRBV3-1/TRBV3-2	TRBJ2-7	TRBD2	-
TGTGCCAGCAGGGGCACGAACACTGAAGCTTTCTTT	CASRGTNTEAFF	TRBV6-5	TRBJ1-1	-	few
TGTGCCAGCAGCCCTCCGGGACACTATTCACCCCTCCACTTT	CASSPPGHYSPLHF	TRBV9	TRBJ1-6	-	-
TGCGCCAGCAGAGTCGGGGATAGTTCACCCCTCCACTTT	CASRVGDSSPLHF	TRBV5-1	TRBJ1-6	-	few
TGTGCCATCAGTGATGTTCCCCCCCGGGACAGGGGGCCCATGAACACTGAAGCTTTCTTT	CAISDVPPRDRGPMNTEAFF	TRBV10-3	TRBJ1-1	TRBD1	-
TGTGCCAGCAGCGTAGGTTGCCTAGCGGGGGCCCCATGCTTAGATACGCAGTATTTT	CASSVGCLAGAPCLDTQYF	TRBV9	TRBJ2-3	TRBD2	-
TGTGCCAGCAGCACCCGTTCGGGGGCGGGTACCGGGGAGCTGTTTTTT	CASSTRSGAGTGELFF	TRBV11-3	TRBJ2-2	-	-
TGTGCCAGCAGTTTAGACGGGAATCAGCCCCAGCATTTT	CASSLDGNQPQHF	TRBV12-3/TRBV12-4	TRBJ1-5	-	-
TGTGCCAGCAGCTTAGATCCCAACACTGAAGCTTTCTTT	CASSLDPNTEAFF	TRBV11-2	TRBJ1-1	-	-
TGTGCCAGCAGCTTAGCAGGGACAGGTGGTAATGAAAAACTGTTTTTT	CASSLAGTGGNEKLFF	TRBV7-9	TRBJ1-4	TRBD1	-
TGTGCCACCAGTGACCAGGGACAGGCTGGCGGCTACACCTTC	CATSDQGQAGGYTF	TRBV24-1	TRBJ1-2	TRBD1	-
TGCGCCAGCAGCCAAGCGTCTGGGCTCCTATCCATGAACACTGAAGCTTTCTTT	CASSQASGLLSMNTEAFF	TRBV4-1	TRBJ1-1	-	once
TGTGCCAGTAGTATCGGTACCATCCGGTTCTTC	CASSIGTIRFF	TRBV19	TRBJ2-1	-	-
TGTGCCAGCAGCTTCAGAGGGAGGGACACCGGGGAGCTGTTTTTT	CASSFRGRDTGELFF	TRBV7-8	TRBJ2-2	TRBD2	-
TGTGCCAGCAGCCCCGGGACAACCTCCTACGAGCAGTACTTC	CASSPGTTSYEQYF	TRBV7-3	TRBJ2-7	-	-
TGCGCCAGCAGCCAAGATACTCGCGGGACAGGATTTTGGGGATATGGCTACACCTTC	CASSQDTRGTGFWGYGYTF	TRBV4-3	TRBJ1-2	TRBD1	-
TGTGCCAGCAGCACGCAGGGTGAGCAGTTCTTC	CASSTQGEQFF	TRBV7-2	TRBJ2-1	-	-
TGTGCCAGCAGTCGGGACGGTTACGAGCAGTACTTC	CASSRDGYEQYF	TRBV6-2/TRBV6-3	TRBJ2-7	-	-
TGTGCCAGCAGCCAAGAGTCCTACGGTGATGGCTACACCTTC	CASSQESYGDGYTF	TRBV4-2	TRBJ1-2	-	-
TGTGCCAGCTCACCCTCACTAGCGGGAGAAGAGACCCAGTACTTC	CASSPSLAGEETQYF	TRBV18	TRBJ2-5	TRBD2	few
TGTGCCAGCAGCTTAGGGACAGGGTGGGACTATGGCTACACCTTC	CASSLGTGWDYGYTF	TRBV7-6	TRBJ1-2	TRBD1	-
TGTGCCAGCAGCACCCTGGGGGTTTACCAAGAGACCCAGTACTTC	CASSTLGVYQETQYF	TRBV7-2	TRBJ2-5	-	-
TGCGCCAGCAGCTTGACAGACTACGAGCAGTACTTC	CASSLTDYEQYF	TRBV5-1	TRBJ2-7	-	-
TGTGCCAGCAGCTTAGGAGCGGGGGGGCCGGGCGAGCAGTACTTC	CASSLGAGGPGEQYF	TRBV5-4	TRBJ2-7	TRBD2	-
TGCGCCAGCAGCCAAGAGACAGGGGTGCAGCCCCAGCATTTT	CASSQETGVQPQHF	TRBV4-3	TRBJ1-5	TRBD1	-
TGTGCCAGCAGTAATCGACAGTCATTGGCTTCCGAGCAGTACTTC	CASSNRQSLASEQYF	TRBV6-5	TRBJ2-7	-	-
TGCGCCAGCAGCCTAGACCGGGACGCAGGGGGAAGCTACACCTTC	CASSLDRDAGGSYTF	TRBV5-1	TRBJ1-2	TRBD1	-
TGTGCCAGCAGCCGGTCGGGTTCCACTGAAGCTTTCTTT	CASSRSGSTEAFF	TRBV7-3	TRBJ1-1	-	-
TGTGCCAGCTCACCATTTTCACAGGGGGCGTACGAGCAGTACTTC	CASSPFSQGAYEQYF	TRBV18	TRBJ2-7	TRBD1	-
TGTGCCAGCAGCACACCGCTGAGGGCGCAGCGGGGGGGTTCCTACAATGAGCAGTTCTTC	CASSTPLRAQRGGSYNEQFF	TRBV7-8	TRBJ2-1	TRBD2	few
TGTGCCATCAGTGAGCCACAGGGAGGGCGGACTGAAGCTTTCTTT	CAISEPQGGRTEAFF	TRBV10-3	TRBJ1-1	-	-
TGTGCCAGCAGCAACGGAGGGAATCGGGAGACCCAGTACTTC	CASSNGGNRETQYF	TRBV28	TRBJ2-5	-	-
TGCGCCAGCAGCCAAACCCGGGACTATAGCAATCAGCCCCAGCATTTT	CASSQTRDYSNQPQHF	TRBV4-1	TRBJ1-5	-	-
TGCAGTGCTCCGGTGAACACTGAAGCTTTCTTT	CSAPVNTEAFF	TRBV20-1	TRBJ1-1	-	-
TGTGCCAGCAGCTTTGGGGGCGGCACAGATACGCAGTATTTT	CASSFGGGTDTQYF	TRBV7-3	TRBJ2-3	-	-
TGTGCCAGCAGTTCGGAGGGGTACTCCCCTTCGCCTAACTATGGCTACACCTTC	CASSSEGYSPSPNYGYTF	TRBV27	TRBJ1-2	-	-
TGTGCCAGCAGTCTCACAGGGGCGGGATATAATTCACCCCTCCACTTT	CASSLTGAGYNSPLHF	TRBV27	TRBJ1-6	TRBD1	-
TGTGCCAGCTCACCTCTATTACAGGGGACCGAGCAGTACTTC	CASSPLLQGTEQYF	TRBV18	TRBJ2-7	TRBD1	-
TGTGCCACCAGTGATCCCGGACTAGCGGGGGGGCCAGATACGCAGTATTTT	CATSDPGLAGGPDTQYF	TRBV24-1	TRBJ2-3	TRBD2	-
TGTGCCATCAGTGAGTCGATGAGTCGGGGGCGAGGGAACACTGAAGCTTTCTTT	CAISESMSRGRGNTEAFF	TRBV10-3	TRBJ1-1	-	-
TGTGCCAGCAGCCAAATGGGATACGGAAACACCATATATTTT	CASSQMGYGNTIYF	TRBV3-1/TRBV3-2	TRBJ1-3	-	-
TGTGCCAGCAGCTCCGGGACAGGGGGCGGAGATACGCAGTATTTT	CASSSGTGGGDTQYF	TRBV9	TRBJ2-3	TRBD1	-
TGCGCCAGCAGCTTGGAGGGGGGGCGAGTTTTCGGCTACACCTTC	CASSLEGGRVFGYTF	TRBV5-1	TRBJ1-2	-	-
TGTGCCAGTGGGGAGGGGACAGGCGTAGTAGCTTTCTTT	CASGEGTGVVAFF	TRBV19	TRBJ1-1	TRBD1	-
TGTGCCAGCAGCAAGGGTCCCCAGAGGGGTGAAAAACTGTTTTTT	CASSKGPQRGEKLFF	TRBV21-1	TRBJ1-4	-	-
TGTGCCAGCAGCCCAGGTGGGGGGCATTATGGCTACACCTTC	CASSPGGGHYGYTF	TRBV7-9	TRBJ1-2	-	-
TGTGCCAGCAGTGAAGAGGGAGCTCGGTACTTC	CASSEEGARYF	TRBV2	TRBJ2-5	-	-